The sequence of this T cell receptor beta chain was determined in a study of blood T cell repertoires in COVID-19. About the study: Spain, Italy and the United States supplied samples that represented acute and convalescent COVID-19. T cells, B-cell-depleted T cells, or PBMCs provided the cDNA or gDNA that served as material.

The J segment lost 4 bases and the V segment lost 5 bases, leaving 7 bases of the junction unmatched. From germline, CDR1 is KGHDR and CDR2 SFDVKD. The CDR3 loop spans 15 amino acids. Method: immunoSEQ multiplex PCR; TCRdb's copy keeps in-frame clones and lacks some. The sample yields under 200,000 clones, 84% seen once. This receptor was identified in a man aged 40-55 years who had recovered from COVID-19. The J gene is TRBJ2-1, the V gene TRBV24-1; 7 bases are a match to TRBD2. The sequenced material came from peripheral blood. In DNA form, the CDR3 reads TGTGCCACCAGTGCGCGGGAGAGTTGGTACAATGAGCAGTTCTTC. This encodes CATSARESWYNEQFF.